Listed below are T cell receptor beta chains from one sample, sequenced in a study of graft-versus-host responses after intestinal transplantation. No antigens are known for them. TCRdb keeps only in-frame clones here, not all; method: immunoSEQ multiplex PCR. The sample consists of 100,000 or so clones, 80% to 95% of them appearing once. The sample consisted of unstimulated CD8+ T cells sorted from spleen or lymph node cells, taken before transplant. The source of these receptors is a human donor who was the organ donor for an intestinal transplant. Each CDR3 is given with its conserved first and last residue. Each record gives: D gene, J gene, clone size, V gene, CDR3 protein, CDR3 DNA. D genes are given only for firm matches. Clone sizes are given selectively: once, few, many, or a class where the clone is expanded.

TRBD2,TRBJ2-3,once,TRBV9,CASSVAVTVGGGTDTQYF,TGTGCCAGCAGCGTAGCAGTCACCGTCGGGGGGGGGACAGATACGCAGTATTTT
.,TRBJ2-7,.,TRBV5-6,CASSPKYRDYEQYF,TGTGCCAGCAGCCCCAAATACAGGGACTACGAGCAGTACTTC
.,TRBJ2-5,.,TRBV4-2,CASSQEEAWETQYF,TGTGCCAGCAGCCAAGAAGAAGCGTGGGAGACCCAGTACTTC
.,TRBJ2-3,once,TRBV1,CTSSKTDGGYTDTQYF,TGCACCAGCAGCAAAACTGATGGCGGCTACACAGATACGCAGTATTTT
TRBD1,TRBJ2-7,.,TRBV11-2,CASSSSGGEQYF,TGTGCCAGCAGCTCCTCAGGGGGTGAGCAGTACTTC
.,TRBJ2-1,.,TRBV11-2,CASSFPRLVHNEQFF,TGTGCCAGCAGCTTCCCCCGGCTAGTCCACAATGAGCAGTTCTTC
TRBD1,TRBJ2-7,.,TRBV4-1,CASSHTPAQGESYEQYF,TGCGCCAGCAGCCACACCCCCGCCCAGGGGGAGTCCTACGAGCAGTACTTC
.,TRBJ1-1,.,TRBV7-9,CASSHTGTEAFF,TGTGCCAGCAGCCATACAGGGACTGAAGCTTTCTTT
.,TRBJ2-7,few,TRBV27,CASSLEGTEQYF,TGTGCCAGCAGTTTGGAGGGAACCGAGCAGTACTTC
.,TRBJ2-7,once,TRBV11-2,CASSPSPKAGYPYEQYF,TGTGCCAGCAGCCCAAGCCCTAAGGCAGGCTACCCCTACGAGCAGTACTTC
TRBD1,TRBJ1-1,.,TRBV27,CASSPRGAGDEAFF,TGTGCCAGCAGTCCCAGGGGGGCCGGGGATGAAGCTTTCTTT
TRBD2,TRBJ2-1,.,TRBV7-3,CASSTGAGVNEQFF,TGTGCCAGCAGCACCGGGGCGGGGGTTAATGAGCAGTTCTTC
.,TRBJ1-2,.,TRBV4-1,CASSQDRSTNYGYTF,TGCGCCAGCAGCCAAGATAGGAGCACCAACTATGGCTACACCTTC
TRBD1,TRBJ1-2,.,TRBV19,CAASPGQSYGYTF,TGTGCCGCGTCACCGGGACAGAGCTATGGCTACACCTTC
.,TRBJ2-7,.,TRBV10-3,CAISESTRWNYEQYF,TGTGCCATCAGTGAGTCAACAAGATGGAACTACGAGCAGTACTTC
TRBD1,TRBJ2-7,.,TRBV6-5,CASSYSQGEVVDEQYF,TGTGCCAGCAGTTACTCACAGGGGGAGGTGGTAGACGAGCAGTACTTC
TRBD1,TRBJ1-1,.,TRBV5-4,CASSLWDRVNTEAFF,TGTGCCAGCAGCTTGTGGGACAGGGTGAACACTGAAGCTTTCTTT
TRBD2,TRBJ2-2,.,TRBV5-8,CASSATSRTGELFF,TGTGCCAGCAGCGCGACTAGCCGCACCGGGGAGCTGTTTTTT
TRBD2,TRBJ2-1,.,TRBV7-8,CASSLYLAGGIEQFF,TGTGCCAGCAGCTTATATCTAGCGGGGGGAATTGAGCAGTTCTTC
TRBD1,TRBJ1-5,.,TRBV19,CASKEGAYGNQPQHF,TGTGCCAGTAAGGAGGGGGCATATGGCAATCAGCCCCAGCATTTT
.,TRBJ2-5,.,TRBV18,CASSPPDPQDGKETQYF,TGTGCCAGCTCACCACCGGATCCCCAGGACGGGAAAGAGACCCAGTACTTC
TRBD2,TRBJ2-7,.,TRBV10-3,CAISEGTNSYEQYF,TGTGCCATCAGTGAGGGGACTAACTCCTACGAGCAGTACTTC
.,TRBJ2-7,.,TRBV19,CASRVNDYYSSLDEQYF,TGTGCCAGTAGGGTAAACGACTATTACAGTTCCCTGGACGAGCAGTACTTC
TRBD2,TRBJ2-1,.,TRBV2,CASSETSGSSYNEQFF,TGTGCCAGCAGTGAGACTAGCGGGAGCTCCTACAATGAGCAGTTCTTC
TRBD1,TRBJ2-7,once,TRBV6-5,CASSYGQGVYEQYF,TGTGCCAGCAGTTACGGGCAGGGGGTATACGAGCAGTACTTC
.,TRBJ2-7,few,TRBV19,CASSMGGAEQYF,TGTGCCAGTAGTATGGGGGGGGCCGAGCAGTACTTC
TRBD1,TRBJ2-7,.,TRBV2,CASSEGTGVYEQYF,TGTGCCAGCAGTGAAGGGACAGGGGTCTACGAGCAGTACTTC
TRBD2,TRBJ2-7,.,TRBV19,CASSGTSGIQPYEQYF,TGTGCCAGTAGCGGGACTAGCGGGATTCAGCCCTACGAGCAGTACTTC
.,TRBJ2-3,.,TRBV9,CASSAWTGSDTQYF,TGTGCCAGCAGCGCCTGGACTGGATCAGATACGCAGTATTTT
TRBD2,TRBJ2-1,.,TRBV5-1,CASSLAGGAYNEQFF,TGCGCCAGCAGCTTGGCGGGGGGGGCCTACAATGAGCAGTTCTTC
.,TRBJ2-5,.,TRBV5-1,CASSPETERQETQYF,TGCGCCAGCAGCCCAGAGACAGAACGGCAAGAGACCCAGTACTTC
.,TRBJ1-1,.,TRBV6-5,CASSYSSLNTEAFF,TGTGCCAGCAGTTACTCGAGTCTGAACACTGAAGCTTTCTTT